Each of the 29 T cell receptor beta chains below was sequenced from the same sample in a study of memory CD8 T cells in hepatitis C reinfection. Time point here: peak reinfection, 3 to 8 weeks after reinfection detection. Sorted cells were sequenced directly ex vivo without any in vitro expansion. The repertoire was sequenced with immunoSEQ multiplex PCR; TCRdb's copy has only in-frame clones and lacks some. The profile shows under 50,000 clones, more than 75% of them singletons. The sequencing input was naive CD8+ T cells sorted from blood. The receptors here all came from a man younger than 35 with hepatitis C virus infection.

The rearrangement joins TRBV27 to TRBJ2-3, with 9 nucleotides matching TRBD1. Germline V gene sequence: CDR1 MNHEY, CDR2 SMNVEV (reference sequence). J was trimmed by 4 bases and V by 8 bases; bases with no gene match: 7. CDR3 length equals 14 residues. CDR3 in amino acids: CASPRGQGSDTQYF. As DNA, the CDR3 is TGTGCCAGCCCCCGGGGACAGGGTTCAGATACGCAGTATTTT.

The chain employs TRBV7-9 and TRBJ2-1; 10 nucleotides line up with TRBD2. Germline trimming cut 4 bases from V and 6 bases from J; bases unmatched to any gene: 3. The length of the CDR3 is 14 residues. The V gene's germline CDR1 is SEHNR and CDR2 FQNEAQ (reference sequence). CDR3 sequence: CASSSGLAVNEQFF. CDR3 in DNA: TGTGCCAGCAGCTCCGGACTAGCGGTCAATGAGCAGTTCTTC.

The rearrangement uses TRBV7-9 and TRBJ1-2; D call uncertain. This CDR3 contains 12 residues. Trimming removed 4 bases from V and 8 bases from J, with 11 bases in between. Germline V gives CDR1 SEHNR, CDR2 FQNEAQ (reference sequence). This chain's CDR3 is CASSSWAGGYTF. The CDR3 nucleotides are TGTGCCAGCAGCTCCTGGGCGGGGGGCTACACCTTC.

The V call is TRBV19, the J call TRBJ2-1; TRBD1 agrees at 9 bases. The CDR3 totals 15 residues. The junction had 9 bases not matched to a gene; V was cut back by 3 bases and J by 9 bases. From germline, CDR1 is LNHDA and CDR2 SQIVND (reference sequence). CDR3 sequence (DNA): TGTGCCAGTAGTATGGGAGACAGGGGGTTAGGTGAGCAGTTCTTC. Protein product: CASSMGDRGLGEQFF.

This clone was detected a few times. The chain couples TRBV7-9 to TRBJ1-4, with a weak D call TRBD1 (5 bases). Deletions cut 6 bases from V and 4 bases from J, with 6 bases between. The germline V gene encodes CDR1 SEHNR and CDR2 FQNEAQ (reference sequence). The CDR3 consists of 12 residues. CDR3 sequence reads: CASRGLNEKLFF. The CDR3 nucleotides are TGTGCCAGCAGGGGACTTAATGAAAAACTGTTTTTT.

The chain links TRBV7-6 to TRBJ2-7, with TRBD2 matching 7 bases. V gave up 6 bases and J gave up 7 bases; unmatched junction bases: 9. The length of the CDR3 is 13 residues. CDR1 is SGHVS and CDR2 is FNYEAQ in the germline V gene. CDR3 residues: CASSPREADEQYF. CDR3 in DNA: TGTGCCAGCAGTCCCCGGGAGGCAGATGAGCAGTACTTC.

The gene calls are TRBV6-1 and TRBJ1-1; a weak D match, TRBD1 (5 bases). Trimming removed 6 bases at V and 4 bases at J, with 15 bases between. Germline lookup yields CDR1 MNHNS and CDR2 SASEGT. The CDR3 is 14 amino acids. The DNA of the CDR3 is TGTGCCAGCAGCCCTAGCGGGGGGGTCACTGAAGCTTTCTTT. Its protein is CASSPSGGVTEAFF.

V is TRBV19 and J is TRBJ2-2; 10 nucleotides line up with TRBD2. The junction had 7 bases not matched to a gene; V was cut back by 7 bases and J by 2 bases. Looked up from germline, CDR1 is LNHDA and CDR2 is SQIVND (reference sequence). The CDR3 extends over 16 amino acids. The CDR3 coding sequence is TGTGCCAGTAACCCAGCGGGGGGGCCAAACACCGGGGAGCTGTTTTTT. Amino acid sequence: CASNPAGGPNTGELFF.

A single count supports this clone. The chain links TRBV7-9 to TRBJ2-6; no clear D gene. This CDR3 has 15 amino acids. V was shortened by 6 bases and J by 0 bases, with 9 bases between the two germline ends. CDR1 is SEHNR and CDR2 is FQNEAQ in the germline V gene (reference sequence). The CDR3 protein is CASSSRSSGANVLTF. The CDR3 DNA sequence: TGTGCCAGCAGTTCCCGTAGCTCTGGGGCCAACGTCCTGACTTTC.

The chain has TRBV5-4 and TRBJ2-2, with 10 nucleotides matching TRBD1. After removal of 4 bases from V and 5 bases from J, the junction contained 5 bases not matched to a gene. This CDR3 contains 15 residues. Per the germline V gene, CDR1 is SGHNT and CDR2 is YYREEE (reference sequence). The CDR3, as DNA: TGTGCCAGCAGCGCGGACAGGGGGGGGACCGGGGAGCTGTTTTTT. It encodes CASSADRGGTGELFF.

The V gene is TRBV10-2, the J gene TRBJ2-5; D gene ambiguous. The J call may be wrong; the DNA end is better matched by TRBJ2-7. There are 13 residues in the CDR3. CDR1 and CDR2 (germline): WSHSY, SAAADI. The CDR3 region is CASTRDRSYEQYF. The CDR3 DNA sequence: TGCGCCAGCACCCGAGATCGCTCCTACGAGCAGTACTTC.

The V and J genes are TRBV6-5 and TRBJ1-1; 7 bases align to TRBD1. Germline V CDR1 and CDR2: MNHEY, SVGAGI. The J segment lost 6 bases and the V segment lost 5 bases, leaving 12 bases of the junction unmatched. The CDR3 is made up of 15 amino acids. The CDR3 reads CASSASTGAESEAFF. The CDR3 DNA is TGTGCCAGCAGTGCCTCAACAGGGGCGGAATCTGAAGCTTTCTTT.

The chain is built from TRBV6-5 and TRBJ2-4; D is perhaps TRBD2 (6 bases). Germline V gene lookup returns CDR1 MNHEY and CDR2 SVGAGI. This CDR3 contains 16 residues. V was pared by 2 bases and J by 3 bases, with 14 bases between. The CDR3 protein is CASSYGSSEGKNIQYF. CDR3 nucleotides: TGTGCCAGCAGTTACGGGTCTAGCGAGGGCAAAAACATTCAGTACTTC.

This chain joins TRBV9 and TRBJ2-3; 8 nucleotides align to TRBD2. Germline V lookup: CDR1 SGDLS, CDR2 YYNGEE. The CDR3 consists of 16 residues. The trim removed 0 bases at V and 1 base at J, leaving 4 bases unmatched. CDR3 region: CASSVATAGGTDTQYF. Here the CDR3 DNA reads TGTGCCAGCAGCGTAGCGACAGCGGGGGGCACAGATACGCAGTATTTT.

V is TRBV7-9 and J is TRBJ1-1; 7 nucleotides line up with TRBD1. The CDR3 runs to 17 residues. The germline V gene has CDR1 SEHNR and CDR2 FQNEAQ (reference sequence). Losses at the gene ends were 0 bases for V and 0 bases for J; bases not matched to a gene: 7. The DNA for the CDR3 is TGTGCCAGCAGCTTAGCAGGGGCCAGGGGGATGAACACTGAAGCTTTCTTT. Translated: CASSLAGARGMNTEAFF.

The chain combines TRBV4-1 with TRBJ2-3; 11 bases match TRBD2. CDR1 is MGHRA, CDR2 YSYEKL, per germline. This CDR3 has 15 residues. V trimming: 1 base; J trimming: 4 bases; junction bases outside the gene matches: 1. CDR3 sequence: CASSQVAGGSDTQYF. CDR3 nucleotide sequence: TGCGCCAGCAGCCAAGTAGCGGGGGGGTCAGATACGCAGTATTTT.

This clone turned up a few times. J is TRBJ2-2 and V is TRBV2, with D possibly being TRBD2 (6 bases). The length of the CDR3 is 14 residues. Trimming pared 1 base from V and 7 bases from J, leaving 10 bases between. CDR1 is SNHLY and CDR2 is FYNNEI in the germline V gene. The CDR3 DNA reads as TGTGCCAGCAGTGAAGTAGGGCGGGACGGGGAGCTGTTTTTT. Translating gives CASSEVGRDGELFF. Using reference TRBV2 and TRBJ2-2 for the parts outside the CDR3, the full variable domain is EPEVTQTPSHQVTQMGQEVILRCVPISNHLYFYWYRQILGQKVEFLVSFYNNEISEKSEIFDDQFSVERPDGSNFTLKIRSTKLEDSAMYFCASSEVGRDGELFFGEGSRLTVL.

The rearrangement links TRBV11-3 to TRBJ2-2; 8 positions agree with TRBD1. J lost 4 bases, V lost 7 bases, and 11 bases had no gene match. CDR3 length: 16 amino acids. CDR1 and CDR2 (germline): SGHNT, YENEEA. This CDR3 reads CASNSSLTGGTGELFF. The DNA for the CDR3 is TGTGCCAGCAACTCCTCGTTAACAGGGGGCACCGGGGAGCTGTTTTTT.

The chain links TRBV2 to TRBJ2-1; 14 bases are a match to TRBD2. There are 17 residues in the CDR3. Per the germline V gene, CDR1 is SNHLY and CDR2 is FYNNEI. Trimming removed 7 bases from V and 10 bases from J; junction bases left unmatched: 15. The CDR3 sequence is CASMRGLAGAHRGEQFF. The DNA for the CDR3 is TGTGCCAGCATGAGGGGACTAGCGGGAGCCCACCGGGGGGAGCAGTTCTTC.

The chain couples TRBV2 to TRBJ2-2; TRBD1 matches 9 bases. The CDR3 is made up of 15 amino acids. Germline V gene lookup returns CDR1 SNHLY and CDR2 FYNNEI. J gave up 3 bases and V 8 bases, and 7 bases lay outside the gene matches. The CDR3 sequence is CASDGGQGHTGELFF. CDR3 coding DNA: TGTGCCAGCGACGGAGGACAGGGGCACACCGGGGAGCTGTTTTTT.

The gene calls are TRBV2 and TRBJ2-5; D is perhaps TRBD2 (5 bases). The germline gives CDR1 SNHLY, CDR2 FYNNEI. The CDR3 has 14 residues. V lost 6 bases, J lost 1 base, and 12 bases lay in between. The CDR3 loop reads CASSDGMGQETQYF. DNA for the CDR3: TGTGCCAGCAGCGACGGGATGGGCCAAGAGACCCAGTACTTC.

The chain has TRBV9 and TRBJ2-2, with D tentatively TRBD2 (6 bases). The V end lost 3 bases, the J end lost 0 bases, and 12 bases lay between the germline ends. CDR1 and CDR2 from the germline V gene are SGDLS and YYNGEE. The CDR3 totals 16 residues. DNA of the CDR3: TGTGCCAGCAGCGGACGACTAGACCCGAACACCGGGGAGCTGTTTTTT. Protein sequence: CASSGRLDPNTGELFF.

The gene calls are TRBV28 and TRBJ1-5; 7 bases align to TRBD1. V shed 1 base, J shed 5 bases, and the junction held 17 bases outside the gene matches. Germline CDR1 reads MDHEN; CDR2 reads SYDVKM. The CDR3 contains 19 residues. The CDR3 is CASSLSPGQWGPLDQPQHF. The CDR3 nucleotides are TGTGCCAGCAGTTTATCCCCGGGACAGTGGGGGCCCTTGGATCAGCCCCAGCATTTT.

This chain connects TRBV28 to TRBJ2-7; 7 bases are a match to TRBD2. The CDR3 is 14 residues long. J lost 4 bases, V lost 5 bases, and 8 bases had no gene match. Germline CDR1 is MDHEN and CDR2 is SYDVKM. The CDR3 DNA is TGTGCCAGCAGTCCACCAGACGGGGGGTACGAGCAGTACGTC. This encodes CASSPPDGGYEQYV.

The chain carries TRBV5-4 and TRBJ2-7; weak D call: TRBD1 (5 bases). Germline CDR1 is SGHNT and CDR2 is YYREEE (reference sequence). The CDR3 totals 12 residues. V was shortened by 3 bases and J by 6 bases, with 10 bases between the two germline ends. CDR3 protein: CASSSDSSEQYF. The CDR3 DNA is TGTGCCAGCAGCTCCGACAGCTCCGAGCAGTACTTC.

The gene calls are TRBV14 and TRBJ1-1, with D perhaps TRBD1 (5 bases). Germline loops: CDR1 SGHDN, CDR2 FVKESK. This CDR3 spans 13 amino acids. V gave up 4 bases and J gave up 8 bases, with 14 bases separating them. The CDR3 sequence is CASSLPGHQEAFF. The CDR3 coding sequence is TGTGCCAGCAGCCTCCCAGGACACCAAGAAGCTTTCTTT.

The chain is built from TRBV28 and TRBJ2-1; 13 bases match TRBD2. With V trimmed by 6 bases and J by 0 bases, 11 bases remained unmatched. CDR3 length: 19 amino acids. The germline CDR1 and CDR2 sequences are MDHEN and SYDVKM. CDR3 residues: CASSLPGLAGSHSYNEQFF. CDR3 nucleotides: TGTGCCAGCAGCCTCCCGGGACTAGCGGGATCACACTCCTACAATGAGCAGTTCTTC.

J is TRBJ2-7 and V is TRBV11-2; TRBD2 agrees at 7 bases. The V gene's germline CDR1 is SGHAT and CDR2 FQNNGV. The CDR3 is 16 residues long. After removal of 0 bases from V and 4 bases from J, the junction contained 9 bases not matched to a gene. The CDR3 DNA reads TGTGCCAGCAGCTTAGATTGGCTAGCGGCCCAATACGAGCAGTACGTC. It translates to CASSLDWLAAQYEQYV.

V is TRBV7-8 and J is TRBJ1-3; 10 bases fit TRBD1. CDR3 length: 17 amino acids. The germline V gene encodes CDR1 SGHVS and CDR2 FQNEAQ. V trimming: 2 bases; J trimming: 6 bases; junction bases outside the gene matches: 10. The CDR3 here is CASSLFPGTGAENTIYF. CDR3 nucleotides: TGTGCCAGCAGCTTATTCCCGGGGACAGGGGCTGAAAACACCATATATTTT.